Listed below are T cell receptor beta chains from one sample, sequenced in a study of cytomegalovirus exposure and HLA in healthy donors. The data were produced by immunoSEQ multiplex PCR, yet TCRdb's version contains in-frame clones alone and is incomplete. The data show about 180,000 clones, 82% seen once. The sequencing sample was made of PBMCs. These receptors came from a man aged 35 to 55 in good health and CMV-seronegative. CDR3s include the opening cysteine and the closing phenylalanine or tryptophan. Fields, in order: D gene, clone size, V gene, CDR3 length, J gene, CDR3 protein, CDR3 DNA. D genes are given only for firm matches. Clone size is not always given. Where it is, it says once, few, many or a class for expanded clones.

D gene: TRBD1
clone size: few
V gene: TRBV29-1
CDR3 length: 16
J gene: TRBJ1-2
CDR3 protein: CSVELRGTGANYGYTF
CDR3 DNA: TGCAGCGTGGAGTTGAGGGGTACAGGGGCGAACTATGGCTACACCTTC

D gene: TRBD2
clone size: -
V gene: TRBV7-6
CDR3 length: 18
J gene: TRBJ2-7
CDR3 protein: CASSLGVLAGGGMDEQYF
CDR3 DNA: TGTGCCAGCAGCTTAGGAGTGCTAGCGGGAGGAGGAATGGACGAGCAGTACTTC

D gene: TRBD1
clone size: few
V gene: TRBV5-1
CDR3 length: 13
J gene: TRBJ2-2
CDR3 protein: CASSFRGTGELFF
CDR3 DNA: TGCGCCAGCAGCTTCAGGGGGACCGGGGAGCTGTTTTTT

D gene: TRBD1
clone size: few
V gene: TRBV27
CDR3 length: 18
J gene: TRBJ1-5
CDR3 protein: CASSFDTPGQGYNQPQHF
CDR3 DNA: TGTGCCAGCAGTTTCGATACCCCGGGACAGGGCTACAATCAGCCCCAGCATTTT

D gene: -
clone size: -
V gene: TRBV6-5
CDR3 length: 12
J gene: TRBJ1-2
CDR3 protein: CASSDSLYGYTF
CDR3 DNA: TGTGCCAGCTCCGACAGCCTCTATGGCTACACCTTC

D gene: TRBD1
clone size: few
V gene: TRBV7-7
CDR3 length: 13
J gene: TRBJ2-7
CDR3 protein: CASSLDSGGEQYF
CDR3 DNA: TGTGCTAGCAGCTTAGATTCAGGGGGCGAGCAGTACTTC

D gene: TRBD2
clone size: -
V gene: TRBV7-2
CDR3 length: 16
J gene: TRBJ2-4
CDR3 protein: CASSLSGVLAKNIQYF
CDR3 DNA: TGTGCCAGCAGCCTCAGCGGGGTACTAGCCAAAAACATTCAGTACTTC

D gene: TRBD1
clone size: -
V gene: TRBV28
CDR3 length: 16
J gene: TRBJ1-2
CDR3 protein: CASSLEGARGNYGYTF
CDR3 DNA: TGTGCCAGCAGTTTAGAGGGGGCAAGGGGTAACTATGGCTACACCTTC

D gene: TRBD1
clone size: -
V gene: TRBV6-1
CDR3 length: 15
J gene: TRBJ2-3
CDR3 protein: CASSGRGQGTDTQYF
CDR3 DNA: TGTGCCAGCAGTGGAAGGGGACAGGGGACAGATACGCAGTATTTT

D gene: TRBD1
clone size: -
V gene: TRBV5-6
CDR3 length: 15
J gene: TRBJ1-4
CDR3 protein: CASYEQGGGDEKLFF
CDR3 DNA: TGTGCCAGCTACGAACAGGGGGGGGGTGATGAAAAACTGTTTTTT